Listed below are T cell receptor beta chains from one sample, sequenced in a study of blood T cell repertoires in COVID-19. The protocol was immunoSEQ multiplex PCR, while the TCRdb copy is restricted to in-frame clones and leaves out a portion. Of over 200,000 clones listed, roughly four fifths are singletons. The sequencing input was PBMCs or T cells enriched from blood (not recorded which). These receptors came from a man in his sixties who had recovered from COVID-19. Both conserved end residues are part of each CDR3. The D gene is left open where the match is weak. Size is stated for part of the rows, as once, few or many counts, or as a class when the clone is expanded.

TRBJ2-5 | NA | TRBV6-2/TRBV6-3 | NA | 15 | CASSYSGQPQETQYF | TGTGCCAGCAGTTACTCGGGACAACCTCAAGAGACCCAGTACTTC
TRBJ1-2 | TRBD1 | TRBV6-5 | NA | 15 | CASSYRTGADYGYTF | TGTGCCAGCAGTTACAGGACAGGGGCGGACTATGGCTACACCTTC
TRBJ1-4 | NA | TRBV6-5 | NA | 14 | CASRRGITNEKLFF | TGTGCCAGCAGGCGGGGTATAACTAATGAAAAACTGTTTTTT
TRBJ2-5 | NA | TRBV29-1 | NA | 11 | CSVEAQETQYF | TGCAGCGTTGAGGCCCAAGAGACCCAGTACTTC
TRBJ1-2 | TRBD1 | TRBV7-9 | NA | 13 | CASSEQGNRGYTF | TGTGCCAGCAGTGAACAGGGGAATCGTGGCTACACCTTC
TRBJ2-1 | NA | TRBV10-3 | NA | 12 | CAISESRNEQFF | TGTGCCATCAGTGAATCTAGGAATGAGCAGTTCTTC
TRBJ1-2 | TRBD1 | TRBV6-5 | NA | 16 | CASSYTPQGANYGYTF | TGTGCCAGCAGTTACACCCCCCAGGGGGCGAACTATGGCTACACCTTC
TRBJ2-5 | NA | TRBV12-3/TRBV12-4 | NA | 13 | CASSLTDKETQYF | TGTGCCAGCAGTTTAACAGATAAAGAGACCCAGTACTTC
TRBJ2-1 | TRBD2 | TRBV7-9 | few | 12 | CASGGLANEQFF | TGTGCCAGCGGAGGACTAGCCAATGAGCAGTTCTTC
TRBJ2-2 | TRBD2 | TRBV11-3 | NA | 14 | CASTVAGGPGELFF | TGTGCCAGCACTGTAGCGGGGGGGCCCGGGGAGCTGTTTTTT
TRBJ1-2 | TRBD1 | TRBV10-3 | once | 14 | CAISEDRGKYGYTF | TGTGCCATCAGTGAGGACAGGGGAAAGTATGGCTACACCTTC
TRBJ1-2 | TRBD1 | TRBV5-1 | NA | 15 | CASSLGGQGVGGYTF | TGCGCCAGCAGCTTGGGAGGACAGGGGGTAGGTGGCTACACCTTC
TRBJ1-6 | TRBD1 | TRBV13 | NA | 14 | CASSLTGFNSPLHF | TGTGCCAGCAGCTTGACAGGGTTTAATTCACCCCTCCACTTT
TRBJ1-1 | TRBD1 | TRBV5-4 | NA | 15 | CASSFLTDREPEAFF | TGTGCCAGCAGCTTTTTAACCGACAGGGAACCTGAAGCTTTCTTT
TRBJ1-1 | NA | TRBV7-6 | NA | 12 | CASSQRGTEAFF | TGTGCCAGCAGCCAACGGGGGACTGAAGCTTTCTTT
TRBJ2-2 | NA | TRBV5-1 | NA | 15 | CASSGGHPNTGELFF | TGCGCCAGCAGCGGGGGACACCCGAACACCGGGGAGCTGTTTTTT
TRBJ1-1 | NA | TRBV3-1/TRBV3-2 | NA | 15 | CASSQDGSGTRGAFF | TGTGCCAGCAGCCAAGATGGGTCAGGGACTAGGGGAGCTTTCTTT
TRBJ2-3 | TRBD1 | TRBV5-5 | NA | 16 | CASSLAGQGASDTQYF | TGTGCCAGCAGCTTGGCGGGACAGGGGGCCTCAGATACGCAGTATTTT
TRBJ1-5 | TRBD1 | TRBV2 | NA | 18 | CASSGSGQGGWSNQPQHF | TGTGCCAGCAGTGGCTCCGGACAGGGAGGTTGGAGCAATCAGCCCCAGCATTTT
TRBJ1-1 | NA | TRBV7-9 | NA | 15 | CASSSGQPGITEAFF | TGTGCCAGCAGCAGCGGACAGCCAGGGATCACTGAAGCTTTCTTT
TRBJ1-2 | TRBD1 | TRBV5-1 | once | 13 | CASSEQGGYGYTF | TGCGCCAGCTCAGAACAGGGGGGCTATGGCTACACCTTC
TRBJ2-1 | NA | TRBV29-1 | once | 14 | CSTGKTGVNNEQFF | TGCAGTACCGGAAAGACAGGAGTTAACAATGAGCAGTTCTTC
TRBJ2-7 | TRBD1 | TRBV5-1 | NA | 15 | CASSLTGTGVNEQYF | TGCGCCAGCAGCCTCACCGGGACAGGGGTGAACGAGCAGTACTTC
TRBJ1-2 | NA | TRBV21-1 | NA | 14 | CASSKEMEGAGYTF | TGTGCCAGCAGCAAAGAAATGGAGGGTGCTGGCTACACCTTC
TRBJ2-7 | TRBD2 | TRBV18 | NA | 15 | CASSPIAGGPYEQYF | TGTGCCAGCTCACCAATAGCGGGGGGGCCCTACGAGCAGTACTTC
TRBJ2-2 | TRBD1 | TRBV24-1 | NA | 17 | CATSAATGARGTGELFF | TGTGCCACCAGCGCAGCTACAGGGGCCCGGGGCACCGGGGAGCTGTTTTTT
TRBJ1-2 | NA | TRBV24-1 | NA | 15 | CATSETGVRGYGYTF | TGTGCCACCAGTGAGACCGGGGTGCGAGGCTATGGCTACACCTTC
TRBJ1-6 | NA | TRBV3-1/TRBV3-2 | few | 15 | CASSQFLQDNSPLHF | TGTGCCAGCAGCCAATTTTTACAGGATAATTCACCCCTCCACTTT
TRBJ2-7 | NA | TRBV6-2/TRBV6-3 | NA | 17 | CASSSLRVPGLFYEQYF | TGTGCCAGCAGTTCCCTCCGCGTCCCCGGACTGTTCTACGAGCAGTACTTC
TRBJ1-5 | NA | TRBV6-5 | NA | 13 | CASSYGGGQPQHF | TGTGCCAGCAGTTACGGGGGCGGTCAGCCCCAGCATTTT
TRBJ2-7 | TRBD1 | TRBV3-1/TRBV3-2 | NA | 15 | CASSPMGQVTYEQYF | TGTGCCAGCAGCCCCATGGGACAGGTTACCTACGAGCAGTACTTC
TRBJ1-1 | TRBD1 | TRBV11-3 | NA | 16 | CASSLESGDSYTEAFF | TGTGCCAGCAGCTTAGAGTCGGGGGACAGTTACACTGAAGCTTTCTTT
TRBJ2-1 | TRBD2 | TRBV25-1 | NA | 15 | CASSELAGGPTEQFF | TGTGCCAGCAGTGAACTAGCGGGGGGGCCGACTGAGCAGTTCTTC
TRBJ1-6 | NA | TRBV7-9 | NA | 15 | CASSLVSRAGSPLHF | TGTGCCAGCAGCTTAGTAAGCAGGGCAGGTTCACCCCTCCACTTT
TRBJ2-7 | NA | TRBV6-2/TRBV6-3 | NA | 17 | CASSYSSMGARAYEQYF | TGTGCCAGCAGTTACTCGAGTATGGGGGCCAGAGCCTACGAGCAGTACTTC
TRBJ1-6 | TRBD1 | TRBV6-5 | NA | 15 | CASSYDRDRGSPLHF | TGTGCCAGCAGTTACGACCGGGACAGGGGCTCACCCCTCCACTTT
TRBJ1-4 | TRBD1 | TRBV5-1 | NA | 16 | CASRSGTGGSNEKLFF | TGCGCCAGTCGGAGTGGGACAGGGGGCAGTAATGAAAAACTGTTTTTT
TRBJ2-2 | NA | TRBV2 | few | 12 | CASSLQSGELFF | TGTGCCAGCAGCCTGCAGTCCGGGGAGCTGTTTTTT
TRBJ2-3 | TRBD2 | TRBV7-6 | NA | 17 | CASSFKPQGGLGGTQYF | TGTGCCAGCAGCTTCAAACCCCAGGGAGGGCTCGGGGGTACGCAGTATTTT
TRBJ1-4 | NA | TRBV11-3 | few | 14 | CASSSRRLNEKLFF | TGTGCCAGCAGCTCCCGGCGGCTTAATGAAAAACTGTTTTTT
TRBJ1-1 | TRBD1 | TRBV14 | few | 16 | CASSPRTGGKGLKAFF | TGTGCCAGCAGCCCCCGGACAGGGGGAAAGGGGTTGAAAGCTTTCTTT
TRBJ1-3 | NA | TRBV19 | NA | 15 | CASSSFRGEGNTIYF | TGTGCCAGTAGCTCCTTTAGGGGTGAAGGAAACACCATATATTTT
TRBJ2-3 | TRBD2 | TRBV29-1 | NA | 14 | CSVGGGRGTDTQYF | TGCAGCGTCGGGGGGGGTAGAGGCACAGATACGCAGTATTTT
TRBJ2-1 | TRBD2 | TRBV5-1 | few | 12 | CASSFSGDEQFF | TGCGCCAGCAGTTTTAGCGGGGATGAGCAGTTCTTC
TRBJ1-1 | TRBD1 | TRBV10-1 | few | 15 | CASSDQKTGVTEAFF | TGCGCCAGCAGTGACCAAAAGACAGGGGTTACTGAAGCTTTCTTT
TRBJ1-5 | NA | TRBV5-1 | NA | 14 | CASSLVPDNQPQHF | TGCGCCAGCAGCTTGGTGCCAGACAATCAGCCCCAGCATTTT